The entry below describes one T cell receptor beta chain. The V gene end was trimmed by 3 bases and the J gene end by 6 bases; junction bases not matched to a gene: 5. The length of the CDR3 is 14 residues. TCRdb passed the reads through MiXCR, listing each CDR3 protein once. Here the sample spans fewer than 200,000 distinct CDR3 sequences, approximately 14% being singletons. This specimen comes from a study of T cell repertoires in cytomegalovirus infection. Study background: Public TCR beta signatures were indicative of both CMV infection and a matching HLA type.

The chain has TRBV12-3 or TRBV12-4 and TRBJ1-5, with 7 bases identical to TRBD1. This receptor was taken from a human donor in good health (CMV status not recorded). Some clones in this sample may be carry-over from other donors' samples. The sequenced sample consisted of PBMCs. The DNA for the CDR3 is TGTGCCAGCAGTTTTACAGGGGTTCCTCAGCCCCAGCATTTT. It specifies CASSFTGVPQPQHF.